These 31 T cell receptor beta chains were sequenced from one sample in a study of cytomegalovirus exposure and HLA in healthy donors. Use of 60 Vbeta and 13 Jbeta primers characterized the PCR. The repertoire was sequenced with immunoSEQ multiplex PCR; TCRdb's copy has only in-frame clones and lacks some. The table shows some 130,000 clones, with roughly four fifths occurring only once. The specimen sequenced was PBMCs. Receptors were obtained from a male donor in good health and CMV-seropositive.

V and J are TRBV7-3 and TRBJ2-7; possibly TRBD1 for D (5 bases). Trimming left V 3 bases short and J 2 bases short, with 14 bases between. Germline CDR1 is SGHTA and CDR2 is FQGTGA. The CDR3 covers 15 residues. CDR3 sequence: CASSFSAGQTYEQYF. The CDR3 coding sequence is TGTGCCAGCAGCTTTTCCGCAGGACAAACCTACGAGCAGTACTTC.

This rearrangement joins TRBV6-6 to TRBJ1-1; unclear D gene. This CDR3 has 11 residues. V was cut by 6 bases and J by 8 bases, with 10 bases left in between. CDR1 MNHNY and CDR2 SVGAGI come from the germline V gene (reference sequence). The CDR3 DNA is TGTGCCAGCAGAACGGGGTCCGAAGCTTTCTTT. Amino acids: CASRTGSEAFF.

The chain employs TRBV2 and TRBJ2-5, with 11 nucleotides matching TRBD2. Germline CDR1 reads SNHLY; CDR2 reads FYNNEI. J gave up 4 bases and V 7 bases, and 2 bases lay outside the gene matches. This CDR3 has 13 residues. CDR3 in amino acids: CASTGLAGETQYF. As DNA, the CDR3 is TGTGCCAGCACCGGACTAGCGGGAGAGACCCAGTACTTC.

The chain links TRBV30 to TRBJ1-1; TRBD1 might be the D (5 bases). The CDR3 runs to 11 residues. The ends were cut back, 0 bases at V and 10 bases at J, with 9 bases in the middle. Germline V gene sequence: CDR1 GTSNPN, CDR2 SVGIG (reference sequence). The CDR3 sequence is CAWSVGGVAFF. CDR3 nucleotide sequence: TGTGCCTGGAGTGTGGGGGGTGTAGCTTTCTTT.

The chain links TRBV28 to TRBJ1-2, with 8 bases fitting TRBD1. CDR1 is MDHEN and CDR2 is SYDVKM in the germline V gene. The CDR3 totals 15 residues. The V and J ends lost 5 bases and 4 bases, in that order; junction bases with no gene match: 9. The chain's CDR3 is CASSLGQGIGYGYTF. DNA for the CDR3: TGTGCCAGCAGTCTCGGACAGGGTATAGGCTATGGCTACACCTTC.

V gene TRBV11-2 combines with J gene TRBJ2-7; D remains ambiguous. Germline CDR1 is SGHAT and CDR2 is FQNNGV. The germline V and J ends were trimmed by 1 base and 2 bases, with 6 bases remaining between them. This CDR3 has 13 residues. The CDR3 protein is CASSLAEPYEQYF. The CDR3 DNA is TGTGCCAGCAGCTTAGCGGAGCCCTACGAGCAGTACTTC.

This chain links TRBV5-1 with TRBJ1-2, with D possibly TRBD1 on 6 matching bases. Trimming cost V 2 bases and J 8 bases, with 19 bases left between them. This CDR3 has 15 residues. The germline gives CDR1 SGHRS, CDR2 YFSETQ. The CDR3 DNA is TGCGCCAGCAGCTTTTCAGGGGTTCCGGGTGAGGGCTACACCTTC. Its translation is CASSFSGVPGEGYTF.

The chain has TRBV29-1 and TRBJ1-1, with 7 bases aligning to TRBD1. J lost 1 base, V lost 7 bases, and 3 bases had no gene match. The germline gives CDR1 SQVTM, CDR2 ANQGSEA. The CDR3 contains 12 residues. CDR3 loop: CSARTGNTEAFF. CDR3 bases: TGCAGCGCTAGGACAGGGAACACTGAAGCTTTCTTT.

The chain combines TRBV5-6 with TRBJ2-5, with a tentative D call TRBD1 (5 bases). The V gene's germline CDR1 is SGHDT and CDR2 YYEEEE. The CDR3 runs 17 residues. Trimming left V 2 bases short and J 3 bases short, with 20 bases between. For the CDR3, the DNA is TGTGCCAGCAGCTTCGAAAGTTGGACACTACGTAAAGAGACCCAGTACTTC. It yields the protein CASSFESWTLRKETQYF.

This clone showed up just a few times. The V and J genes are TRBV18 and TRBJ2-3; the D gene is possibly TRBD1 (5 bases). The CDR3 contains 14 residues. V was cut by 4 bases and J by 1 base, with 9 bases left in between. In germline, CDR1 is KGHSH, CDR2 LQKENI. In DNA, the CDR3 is TGTGCCAGCTCACGGGGCCTGGGCACAGATACGCAGTATTTT. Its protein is CASSRGLGTDTQYF.

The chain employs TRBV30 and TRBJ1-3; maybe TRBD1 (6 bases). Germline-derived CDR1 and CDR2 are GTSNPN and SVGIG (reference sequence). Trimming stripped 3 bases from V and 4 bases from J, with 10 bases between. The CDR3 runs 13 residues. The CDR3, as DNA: TGTGCCTGGAGGGTGACAGGAGGAAACACCATATATTTT. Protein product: CAWRVTGGNTIYF.

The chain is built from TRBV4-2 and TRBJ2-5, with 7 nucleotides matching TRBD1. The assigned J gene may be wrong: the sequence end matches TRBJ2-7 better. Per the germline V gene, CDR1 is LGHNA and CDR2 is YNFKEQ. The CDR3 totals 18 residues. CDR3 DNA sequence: TGTGCCAGCAGCCTAATGGTGGTTCCCGGGACAGCATTGGACGAGCAGTACTTC. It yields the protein CASSLMVVPGTALDEQYF.

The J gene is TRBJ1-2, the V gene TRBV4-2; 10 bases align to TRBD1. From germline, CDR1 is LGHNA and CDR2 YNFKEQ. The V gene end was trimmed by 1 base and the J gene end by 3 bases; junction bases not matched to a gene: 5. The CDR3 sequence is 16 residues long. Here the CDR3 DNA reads TGTGCCAGCAGCCAAGTAGGGACAGGGGACGACTATGGCTACACCTTC. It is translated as CASSQVGTGDDYGYTF.

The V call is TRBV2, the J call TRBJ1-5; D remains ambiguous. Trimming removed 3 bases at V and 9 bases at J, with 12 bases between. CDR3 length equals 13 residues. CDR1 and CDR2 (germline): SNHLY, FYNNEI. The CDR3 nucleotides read TGTGCCAGCAGTGAGACCAGGAATGGGCCCCAGCATTTT. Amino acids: CASSETRNGPQHF.

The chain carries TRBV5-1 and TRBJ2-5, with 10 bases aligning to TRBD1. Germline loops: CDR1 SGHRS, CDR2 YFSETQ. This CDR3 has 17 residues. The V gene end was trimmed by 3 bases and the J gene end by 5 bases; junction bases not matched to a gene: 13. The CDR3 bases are TGCGCCAGCAGCTCGGGGACAGGGGTTTCGGGGATCGAGACCCAGTACTTC. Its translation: CASSSGTGVSGIETQYF.

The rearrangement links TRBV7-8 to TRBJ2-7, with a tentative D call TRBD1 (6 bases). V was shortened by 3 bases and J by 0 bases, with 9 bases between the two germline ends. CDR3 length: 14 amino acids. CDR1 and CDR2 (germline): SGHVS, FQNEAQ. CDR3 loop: CASSFRGSSYEQYF. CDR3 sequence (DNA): TGTGCCAGCAGCTTCAGGGGTAGCTCCTACGAGCAGTACTTC. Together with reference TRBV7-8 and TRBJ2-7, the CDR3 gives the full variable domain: GAGVSQSPRYKVAKRGQDVALRCDPISGHVSLFWYQQALGQGPEFLTYFQNEAQLDKSGLPSDRFFAERPEGSVSTLKIQRTQQEDSAVYLCASSFRGSSYEQYFGPGTRLTVT.

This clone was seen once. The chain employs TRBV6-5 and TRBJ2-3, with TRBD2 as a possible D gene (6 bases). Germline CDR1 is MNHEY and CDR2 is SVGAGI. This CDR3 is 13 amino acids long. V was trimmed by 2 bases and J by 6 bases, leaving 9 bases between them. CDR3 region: CASSYTSKDTQYF. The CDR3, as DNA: TGTGCCAGCAGTTACACTAGCAAGGATACGCAGTATTTT.

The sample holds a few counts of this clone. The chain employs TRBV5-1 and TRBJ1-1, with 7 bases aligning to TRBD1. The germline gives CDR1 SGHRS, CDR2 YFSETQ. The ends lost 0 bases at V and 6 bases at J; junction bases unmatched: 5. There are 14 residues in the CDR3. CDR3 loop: CASSLAGRGAEAFF. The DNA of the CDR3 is TGCGCCAGCAGCTTGGCCGGCAGGGGGGCTGAAGCTTTCTTT.

In DNA, the CDR3 is TGTGCCAGCAGCTTGGGAGCCGGGGAGCTGTTTTTT. This codes for CASSLGAGELFF. This rearrangement joins TRBV7-9 to TRBJ2-2; D may be TRBD2 (5 bases). This CDR3 spans 12 amino acids. Germline-derived CDR1 and CDR2 are SEHNR and FQNEAQ (reference sequence). Trimming stripped 3 bases from V and 6 bases from J, with 5 bases between.

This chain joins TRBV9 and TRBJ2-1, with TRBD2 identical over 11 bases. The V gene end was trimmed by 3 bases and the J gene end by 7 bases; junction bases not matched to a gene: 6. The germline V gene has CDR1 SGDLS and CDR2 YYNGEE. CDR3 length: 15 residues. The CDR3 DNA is TGTGCCAGCAGCGAAGATAGCGGGAGGGAAAATGAGCAGTTCTTC. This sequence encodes CASSEDSGRENEQFF.

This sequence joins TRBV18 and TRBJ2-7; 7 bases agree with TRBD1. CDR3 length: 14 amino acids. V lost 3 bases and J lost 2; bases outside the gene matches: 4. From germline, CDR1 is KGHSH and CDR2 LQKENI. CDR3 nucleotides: TGTGCCAGCTCACCTAACAGGGGTACCTACGAGCAGTACTTC. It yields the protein CASSPNRGTYEQYF.

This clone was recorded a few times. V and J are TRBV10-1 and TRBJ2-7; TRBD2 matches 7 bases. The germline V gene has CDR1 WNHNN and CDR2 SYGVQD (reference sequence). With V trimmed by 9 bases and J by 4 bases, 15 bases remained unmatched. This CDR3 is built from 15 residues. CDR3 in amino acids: CASLGRGEGPYEQYF. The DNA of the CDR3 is TGCGCCAGTCTCGGTAGAGGGGAGGGGCCATACGAGCAGTACTTC.

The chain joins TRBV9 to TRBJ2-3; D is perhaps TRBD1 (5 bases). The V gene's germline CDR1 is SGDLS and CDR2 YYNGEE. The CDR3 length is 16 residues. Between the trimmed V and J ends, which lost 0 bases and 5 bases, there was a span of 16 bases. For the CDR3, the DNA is TGTGCCAGCAGCGTAGCGAGGCAGGGTAGGGTAGATACGCAGTATTTT. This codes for CASSVARQGRVDTQYF. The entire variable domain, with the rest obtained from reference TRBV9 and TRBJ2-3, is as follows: DSGVTQTPKHLITATGQRVTLRCSPRSGDLSVYWYQQSLDQGLQFLIQYYNGEERAKGNILERFSAQQFPDLHSELNLSSLELGDSALYFCASSVARQGRVDTQYFGPGTRLTVL.

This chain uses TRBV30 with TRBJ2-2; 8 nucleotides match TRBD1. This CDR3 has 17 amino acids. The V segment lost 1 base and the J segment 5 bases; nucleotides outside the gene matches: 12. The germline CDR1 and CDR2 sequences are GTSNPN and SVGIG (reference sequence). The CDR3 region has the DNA TGTGCCTGGAGTGACCCGGACAGGGTAGGAAGAACCGGGGAGCTGTTTTTT. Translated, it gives CAWSDPDRVGRTGELFF.

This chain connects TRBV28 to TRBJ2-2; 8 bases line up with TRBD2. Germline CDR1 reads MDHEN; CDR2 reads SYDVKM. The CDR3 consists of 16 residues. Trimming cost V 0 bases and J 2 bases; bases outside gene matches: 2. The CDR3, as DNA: TGTGCCAGCAGTTTATGGCTAGCGGGTAACACCGGGGAGCTGTTTTTT. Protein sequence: CASSLWLAGNTGELFF.

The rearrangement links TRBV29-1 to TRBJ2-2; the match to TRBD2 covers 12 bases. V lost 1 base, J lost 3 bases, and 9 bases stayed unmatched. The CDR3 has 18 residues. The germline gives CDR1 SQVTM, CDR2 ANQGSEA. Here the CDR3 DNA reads TGCAGCGTTGAAGTTGCGGCTAGCGGGAGGGCCTACACCGGGGAGCTGTTTTTT. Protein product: CSVEVAASGRAYTGELFF.

The CDR3 loop is CASSFDLRLAGYNTGELFF. DNA for the CDR3: TGTGCCAGCAGCTTTGATTTAAGGCTAGCGGGATATAACACCGGGGAGCTGTTTTTT. The gene calls are TRBV5-8 and TRBJ2-2; 9 bases are shared with TRBD2. V lost 2 bases and J lost 2; bases outside the gene matches: 13. Germline lookup yields CDR1 SGHTS and CDR2 YDEGEE. The CDR3 length is 19 residues.

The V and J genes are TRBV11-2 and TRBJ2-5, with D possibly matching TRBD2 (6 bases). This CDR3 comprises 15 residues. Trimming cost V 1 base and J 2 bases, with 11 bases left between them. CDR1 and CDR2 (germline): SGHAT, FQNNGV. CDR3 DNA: TGTGCCAGCAGCTTAGGGCCGGGGGTTCAAGAGACCCAGTACTTC. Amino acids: CASSLGPGVQETQYF.

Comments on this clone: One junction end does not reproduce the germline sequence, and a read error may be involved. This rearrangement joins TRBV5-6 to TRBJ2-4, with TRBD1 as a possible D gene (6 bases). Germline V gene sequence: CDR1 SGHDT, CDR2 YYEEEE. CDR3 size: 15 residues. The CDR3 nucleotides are TGTGCCAGCAGCCTCACGGCAGGGGCGAAAAACAGTCAGTACTTC. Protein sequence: CASSLTAGAKNSQYF.

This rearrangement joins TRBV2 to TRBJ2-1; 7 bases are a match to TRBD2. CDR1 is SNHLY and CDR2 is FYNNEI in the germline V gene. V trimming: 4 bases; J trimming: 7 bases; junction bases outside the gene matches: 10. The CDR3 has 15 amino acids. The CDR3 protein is CASSAGLVTGNEQFF. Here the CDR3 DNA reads TGTGCCAGCAGTGCCGGACTAGTTACGGGAAATGAGCAGTTCTTC.

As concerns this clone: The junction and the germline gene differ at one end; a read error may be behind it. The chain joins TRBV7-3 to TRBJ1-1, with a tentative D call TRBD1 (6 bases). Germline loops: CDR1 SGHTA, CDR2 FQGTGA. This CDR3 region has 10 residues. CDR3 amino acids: CASSKEDSQF. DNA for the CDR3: TGTGCCAGCAGCAAGGAGGACAGCCAATTT.